Described below is a single T cell receptor beta chain sequence and its context. No antigen is known for it. Base qualities were left out, and no much larger clone turns up one base away. This sample was taken from a study of control samples from healthy donors and cancer patients (dated by TCRdb to between 2020 and 2021). Libraries were prepared through the immunoSEQ multiplex PCR assay. The immuneACCESS repertoire file appears here via TCRdb, limited to in-frame rearrangements. These files lack a portion of the clones; in checked studies, under half of the deficit traces to unresolved V genes, and the cause of the others is not known. The sample includes roughly 370,000 clones, with around nine tenths observed a single time. The ten biggest clones cover around 6.5% of the sample. The junction carries 10 bases between V and J, which are trimmed by 1 base and 1 base respectively. The CDR1 and CDR2 encoded by the germline V gene are SGHDN and FVKESK. Counted from cysteine to phenylalanine, this CDR3 has 15 amino acids. Only the CDR3 part of the read is kept: 45 bases, read in frame from the first base.

This receptor was obtained from a man aged 40-55 years with head and neck cancer. The rearrangement combines TRBV14 with TRBJ1-1; TRBD1 is a possible D gene, resting on 5 matching bases. Specimen: PBMCs. The encoded CDR3 is CASSQGGGANTEAFF. The nucleotide sequence is given as TGTGCCAGCAGCCAAGGAGGAGGGGCGAACACTGAAGCTTTCTTT.